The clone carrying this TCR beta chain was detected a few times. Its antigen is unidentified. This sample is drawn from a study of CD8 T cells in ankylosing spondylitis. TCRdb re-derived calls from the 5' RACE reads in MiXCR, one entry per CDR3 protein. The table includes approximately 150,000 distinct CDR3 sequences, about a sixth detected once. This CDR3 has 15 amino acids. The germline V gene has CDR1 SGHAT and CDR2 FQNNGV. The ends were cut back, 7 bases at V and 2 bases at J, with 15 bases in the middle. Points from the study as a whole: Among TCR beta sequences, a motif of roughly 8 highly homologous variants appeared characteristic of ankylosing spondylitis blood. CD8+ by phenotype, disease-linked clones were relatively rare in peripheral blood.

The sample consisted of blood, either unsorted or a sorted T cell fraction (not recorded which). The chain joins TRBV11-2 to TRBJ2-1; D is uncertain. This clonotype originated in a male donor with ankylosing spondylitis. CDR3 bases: TGTGCCAGCACACCGCCGGATTTAACCTACAATGAGCAGTTCTTC. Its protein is CASTPPDLTYNEQFF.